Listed below are T cell receptor beta chains from one sample, sequenced in a study of early T cells in non-severe SARS-CoV-2 infection. TCRdb ran MiXCR on the 5' RACE reads and lists one entry per CDR3 protein. The sample lists just over 25,000 distinct CDR3 sequences, more than 4% seen once, with approximately 10% in the top ten. Sequencing used whole blood. These receptors were obtained from an adult who was a healthcare worker with PCR-confirmed SARS-CoV-2 infection or an uninfected control (not recorded which). Both conserved end residues are part of each CDR3. A D gene is named only where the DNA matches it firmly. Not every row has a clone size; where given, it reads once, few, many or a size class.

cdr3_aa v_call clone_size d_call
CASSRTGASYEQYF TRBV11-2 many TRBD1
CASSQDPGAWETQYF TRBV4-1 many NA
CATSRDRSGTSSYEQYF TRBV15 many TRBD2
CASGRDPNNEQFF TRBV10-3 many NA
CSGASAGVEFF TRBV29-1 many TRBD2
CASSVGGVTEQFF TRBV2 few NA
CASSPFGLEQYF TRBV18 many NA
CASSPRQGADEAFF TRBV18 many TRBD1
CASSPRGLAKETQYF TRBV28 many NA
CASSPLRGGGETQYF TRBV11-2 many TRBD1
CASSLAKDMNTEAFF TRBV7-9 many NA
CASSEGLTNQPQHF TRBV6-6 few NA
CASSPETGANEQFF TRBV12-3/TRBV12-4 few NA
CASSPRRTNQPQHF TRBV18 many NA
CASSYPSGSSYNEQFF TRBV6-5 NA TRBD2
CASSFPASYEQYF TRBV12-3/TRBV12-4 many NA
CASSLHQDYEQYF TRBV19 many NA
CASSLGTSGNEQFF TRBV7-8 few TRBD2
CAISETYNEQFF TRBV10-3 many NA
CASSPLRLAGAQSYNEQFF TRBV18 many TRBD2
CASSQDSGQGYGYTF TRBV4-3 many NA
CASSFDRVPYEQYF TRBV7-9 NA TRBD1
CASSESGTPQQYF TRBV10-1 many NA
CSADRDTRYNEQFF TRBV29-1 many NA
CASSLSGHEQYF TRBV5-1 many NA
CASSEQGRAGNTIYF TRBV6-1 many NA
CASSLAAREETQYF TRBV7-9 many NA